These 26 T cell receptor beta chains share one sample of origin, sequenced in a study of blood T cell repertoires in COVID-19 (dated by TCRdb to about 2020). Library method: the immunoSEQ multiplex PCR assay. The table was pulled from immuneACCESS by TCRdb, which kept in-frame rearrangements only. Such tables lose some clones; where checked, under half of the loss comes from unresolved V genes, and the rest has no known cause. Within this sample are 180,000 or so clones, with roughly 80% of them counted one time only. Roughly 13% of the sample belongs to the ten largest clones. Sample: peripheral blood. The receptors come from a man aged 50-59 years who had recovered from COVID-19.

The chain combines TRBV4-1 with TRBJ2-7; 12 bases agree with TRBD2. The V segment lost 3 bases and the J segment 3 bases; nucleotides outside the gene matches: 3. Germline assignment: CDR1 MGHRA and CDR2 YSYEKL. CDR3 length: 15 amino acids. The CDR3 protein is CASSHGLAGSYEQYF. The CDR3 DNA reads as TGCGCCAGCAGCCACGGACTAGCGGGAAGCTACGAGCAGTACTTC.

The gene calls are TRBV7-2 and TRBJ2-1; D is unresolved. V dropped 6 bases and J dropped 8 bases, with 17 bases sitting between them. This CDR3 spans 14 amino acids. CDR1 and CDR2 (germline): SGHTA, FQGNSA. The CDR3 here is CASRLPSIIDEQFF. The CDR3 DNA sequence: TGTGCCAGCAGATTGCCTAGTATAATTGATGAGCAGTTCTTC.

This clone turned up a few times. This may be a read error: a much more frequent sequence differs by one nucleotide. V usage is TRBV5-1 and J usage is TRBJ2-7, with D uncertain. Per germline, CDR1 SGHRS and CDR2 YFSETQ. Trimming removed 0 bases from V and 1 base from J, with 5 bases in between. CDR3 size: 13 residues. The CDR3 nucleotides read TGCGCCAGCAGCTTGGACTTATCCTACGAGCAGTACTTC. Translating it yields CASSLDLSYEQYF.

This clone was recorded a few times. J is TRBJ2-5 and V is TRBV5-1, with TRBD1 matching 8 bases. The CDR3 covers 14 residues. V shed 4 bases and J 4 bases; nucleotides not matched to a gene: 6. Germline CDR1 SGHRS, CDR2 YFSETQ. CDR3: CASSARTGGETQYF. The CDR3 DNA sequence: TGCGCCAGCAGCGCCCGTACAGGGGGAGAGACCCAGTACTTC.

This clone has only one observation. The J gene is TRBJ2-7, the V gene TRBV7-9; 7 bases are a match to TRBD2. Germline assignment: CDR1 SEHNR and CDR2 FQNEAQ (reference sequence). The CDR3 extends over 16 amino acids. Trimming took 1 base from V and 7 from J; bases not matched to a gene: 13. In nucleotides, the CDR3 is TGTGCCAGCAGCTTAGGTCGTAGCGGGCCCGCTAAAGAGCAGTACTTC. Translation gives CASSLGRSGPAKEQYF. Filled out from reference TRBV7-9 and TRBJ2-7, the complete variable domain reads DTGVSQNPRHKITKRGQNVTFRCDPISEHNRLYWYRQTLGQGPEFLTYFQNEAQLEKSRLLSDRFSAERPKGSFSTLEIQRTEQGDSAMYLCASSLGRSGPAKEQYFGPGTRLTVT.

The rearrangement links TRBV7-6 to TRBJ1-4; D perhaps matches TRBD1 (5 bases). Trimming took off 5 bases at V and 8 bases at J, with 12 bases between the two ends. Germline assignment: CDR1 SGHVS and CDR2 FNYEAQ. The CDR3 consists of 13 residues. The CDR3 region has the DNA TGTGCCAGCAGCCCAATCAAGGGGGAAAAACTGTTTTTT. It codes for CASSPIKGEKLFF.

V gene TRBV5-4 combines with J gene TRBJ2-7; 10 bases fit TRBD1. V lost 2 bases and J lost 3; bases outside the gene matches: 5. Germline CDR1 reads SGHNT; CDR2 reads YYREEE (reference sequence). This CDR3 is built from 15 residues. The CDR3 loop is CASSFGTGVFYEQYF. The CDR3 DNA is TGTGCCAGCAGCTTCGGGACAGGGGTGTTCTACGAGCAGTACTTC.

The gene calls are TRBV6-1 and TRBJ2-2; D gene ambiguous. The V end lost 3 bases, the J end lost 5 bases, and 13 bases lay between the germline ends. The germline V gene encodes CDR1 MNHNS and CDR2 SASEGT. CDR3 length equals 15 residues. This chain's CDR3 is CASSDLSQKTGELFF. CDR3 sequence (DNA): TGTGCCAGCAGTGATTTGTCACAGAAGACCGGGGAGCTGTTTTTT.

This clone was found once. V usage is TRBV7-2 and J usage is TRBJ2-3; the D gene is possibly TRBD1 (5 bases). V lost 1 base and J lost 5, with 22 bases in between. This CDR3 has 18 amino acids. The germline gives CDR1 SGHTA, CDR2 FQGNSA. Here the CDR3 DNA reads TGTGCCAGCAGCTTAGTAGGGGTCCGGGCCACCTTTGGAGATACGCAGTATTTT. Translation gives CASSLVGVRATFGDTQYF.

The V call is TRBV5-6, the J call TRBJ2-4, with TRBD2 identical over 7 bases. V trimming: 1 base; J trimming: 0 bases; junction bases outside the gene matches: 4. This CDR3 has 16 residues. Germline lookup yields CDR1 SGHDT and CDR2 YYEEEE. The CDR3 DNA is TGTGCCAGCAGCTTGAGACGGGAGGAAGCCAAAAACATTCAGTACTTC. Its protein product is CASSLRREEAKNIQYF.

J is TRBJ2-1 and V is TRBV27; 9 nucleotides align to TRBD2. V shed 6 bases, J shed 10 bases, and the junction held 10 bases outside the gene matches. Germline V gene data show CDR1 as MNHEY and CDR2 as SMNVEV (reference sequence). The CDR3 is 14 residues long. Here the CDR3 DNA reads TGTGCCAGCAGGGGACTAGCTTCCCTCCAGGAGCAGTTCTTC. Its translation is CASRGLASLQEQFF.

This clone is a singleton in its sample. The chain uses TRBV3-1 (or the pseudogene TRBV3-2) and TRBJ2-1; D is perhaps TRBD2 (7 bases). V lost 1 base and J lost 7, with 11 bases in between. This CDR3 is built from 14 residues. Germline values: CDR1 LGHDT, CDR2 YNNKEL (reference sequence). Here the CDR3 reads CASSQGGGANEQFF. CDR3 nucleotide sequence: TGTGCCAGCAGCCAAGGCGGGGGCGCGAATGAGCAGTTCTTC.

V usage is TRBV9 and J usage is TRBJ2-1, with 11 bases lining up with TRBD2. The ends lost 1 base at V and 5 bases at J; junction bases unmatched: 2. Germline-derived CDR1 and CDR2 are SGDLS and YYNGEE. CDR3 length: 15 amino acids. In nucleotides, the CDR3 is TGTGCCAGCAGCGTAAAACTAGCGGGAGACAATGAGCAGTTCTTC. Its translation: CASSVKLAGDNEQFF.

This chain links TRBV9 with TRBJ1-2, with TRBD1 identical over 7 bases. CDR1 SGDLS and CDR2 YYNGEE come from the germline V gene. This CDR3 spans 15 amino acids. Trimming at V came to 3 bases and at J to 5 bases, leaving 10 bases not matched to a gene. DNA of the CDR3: TGTGCCAGCAGCGCCGAGGAGGAGGGGGCTTATGGCTACACCTTC. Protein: CASSAEEEGAYGYTF.

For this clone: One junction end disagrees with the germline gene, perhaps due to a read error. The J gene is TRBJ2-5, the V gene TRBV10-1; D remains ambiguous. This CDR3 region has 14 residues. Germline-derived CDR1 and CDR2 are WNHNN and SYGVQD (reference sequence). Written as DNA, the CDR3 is TGCGCCAGCAGTGAGGACTCATCGCAAGTGACCCAGTACTTC. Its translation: CASSEDSSQVTQYF.

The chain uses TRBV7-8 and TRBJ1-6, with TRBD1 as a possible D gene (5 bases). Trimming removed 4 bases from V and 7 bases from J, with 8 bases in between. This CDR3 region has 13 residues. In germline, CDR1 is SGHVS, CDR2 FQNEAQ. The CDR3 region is CASSSRQNSPLHF. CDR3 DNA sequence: TGTGCCAGCAGCTCCCGACAGAATTCACCCCTCCACTTT.

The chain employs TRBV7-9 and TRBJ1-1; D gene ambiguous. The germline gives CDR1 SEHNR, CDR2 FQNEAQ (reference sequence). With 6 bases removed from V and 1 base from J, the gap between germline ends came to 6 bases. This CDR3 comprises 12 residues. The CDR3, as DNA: TGTGCCAGCAGGGTCAGGAACACTGAAGCTTTCTTT. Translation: CASRVRNTEAFF.

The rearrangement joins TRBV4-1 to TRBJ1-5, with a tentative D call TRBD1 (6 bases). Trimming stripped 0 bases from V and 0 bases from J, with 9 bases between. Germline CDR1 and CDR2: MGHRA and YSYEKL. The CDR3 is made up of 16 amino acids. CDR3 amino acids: CASSQDSGDSNQPQHF. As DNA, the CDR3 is TGCGCCAGCAGCCAAGATTCAGGGGATAGCAATCAGCCCCAGCATTTT.

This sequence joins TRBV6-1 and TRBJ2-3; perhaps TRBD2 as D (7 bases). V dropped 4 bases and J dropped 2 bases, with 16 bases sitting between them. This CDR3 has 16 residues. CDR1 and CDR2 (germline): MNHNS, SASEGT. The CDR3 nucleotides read TGTGCCAGCAGTGGTCTCGGGGGGCGTTTCACAGATACGCAGTATTTT. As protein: CASSGLGGRFTDTQYF.

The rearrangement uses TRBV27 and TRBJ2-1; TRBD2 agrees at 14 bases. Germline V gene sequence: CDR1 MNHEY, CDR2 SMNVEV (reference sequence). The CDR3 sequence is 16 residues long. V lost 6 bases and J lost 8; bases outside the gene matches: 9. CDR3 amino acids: CASRRLGLAGVDEQFF. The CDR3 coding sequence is TGTGCCAGCAGGAGACTGGGACTAGCGGGAGTTGATGAGCAGTTCTTC.

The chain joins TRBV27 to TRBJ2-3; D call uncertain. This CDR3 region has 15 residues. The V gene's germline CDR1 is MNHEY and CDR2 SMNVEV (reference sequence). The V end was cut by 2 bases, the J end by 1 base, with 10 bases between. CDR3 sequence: CASSLSVQGTDTQYF. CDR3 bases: TGTGCCAGCAGTTTAAGTGTGCAGGGCACAGATACGCAGTATTTT.

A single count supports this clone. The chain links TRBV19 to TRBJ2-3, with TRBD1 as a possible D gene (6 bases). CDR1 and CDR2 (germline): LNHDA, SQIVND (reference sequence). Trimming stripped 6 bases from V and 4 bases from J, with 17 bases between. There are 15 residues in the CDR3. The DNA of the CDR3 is TGTGCCAGTAGGACTCAGGGGATTCGGGCAGATACGCAGTATTTT. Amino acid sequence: CASRTQGIRADTQYF.

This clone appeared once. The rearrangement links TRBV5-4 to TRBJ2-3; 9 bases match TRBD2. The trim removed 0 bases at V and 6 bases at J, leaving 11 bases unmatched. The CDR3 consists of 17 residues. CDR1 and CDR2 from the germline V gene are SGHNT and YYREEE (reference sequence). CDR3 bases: TGTGCCAGCAGCTTGGGTGGGACTAGCAGTGGATTGGATACGCAGTATTTT. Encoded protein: CASSLGGTSSGLDTQYF.

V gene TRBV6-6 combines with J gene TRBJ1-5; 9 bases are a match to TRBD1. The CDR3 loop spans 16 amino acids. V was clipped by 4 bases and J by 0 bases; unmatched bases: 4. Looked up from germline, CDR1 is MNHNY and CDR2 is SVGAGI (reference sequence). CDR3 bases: TGTGCCAGCAGTTCGAACAGGGGGCTTAGCAATCAGCCCCAGCATTTT. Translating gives CASSSNRGLSNQPQHF.

The CDR3, as DNA: TGTGCCAGCAGCTTGGGGACAGGGGGTTCGATAGCCAAAAACATTCAGTACTTC. This gives the protein CASSLGTGGSIAKNIQYF. The V and J genes are TRBV5-4 and TRBJ2-4, with 10 bases identical to TRBD1. Trimming at V came to 0 bases and at J to 0 bases, leaving 6 bases not matched to a gene. CDR1 SGHNT and CDR2 YYREEE come from the germline V gene (reference sequence). The CDR3 is made up of 18 amino acids.

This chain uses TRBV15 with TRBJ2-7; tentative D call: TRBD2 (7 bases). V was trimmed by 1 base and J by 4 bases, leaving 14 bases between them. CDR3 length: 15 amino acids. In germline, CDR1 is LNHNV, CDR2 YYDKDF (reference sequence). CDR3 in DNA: TGTGCCACCAGCAGAGGGGGGGGGCTAGGATACGAGCAGTACTTC. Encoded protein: CATSRGGGLGYEQYF.